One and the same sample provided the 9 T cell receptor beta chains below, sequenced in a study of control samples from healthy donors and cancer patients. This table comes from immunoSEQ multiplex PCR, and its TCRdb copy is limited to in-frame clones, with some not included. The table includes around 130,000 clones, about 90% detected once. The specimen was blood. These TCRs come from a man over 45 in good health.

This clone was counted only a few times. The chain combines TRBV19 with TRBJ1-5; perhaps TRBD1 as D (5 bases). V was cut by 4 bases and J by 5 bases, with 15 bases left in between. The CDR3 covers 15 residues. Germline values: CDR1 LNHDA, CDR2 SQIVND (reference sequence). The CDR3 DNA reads TGTGCCAGTAGTAGCCCCCAGGACACTTATCAGCCCCAGCATTTT. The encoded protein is CASSSPQDTYQPQHF. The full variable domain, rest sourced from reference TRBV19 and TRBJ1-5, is DGGITQSPKYLFRKEGQNVTLSCEQNLNHDAMYWYRQDPGQGLRLIYYSQIVNDFQKGDIAEGYSVSREKKESFPLTVTSAQKNPTAFYLCASSSPQDTYQPQHFGDGTRLSIL.

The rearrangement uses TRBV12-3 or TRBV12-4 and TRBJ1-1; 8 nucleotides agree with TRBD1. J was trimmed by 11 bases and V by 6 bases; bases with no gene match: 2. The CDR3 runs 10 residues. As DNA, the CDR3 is TGTGCCAGCAGGGACAGGGTGGCTTTCTTT. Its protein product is CASRDRVAFF.

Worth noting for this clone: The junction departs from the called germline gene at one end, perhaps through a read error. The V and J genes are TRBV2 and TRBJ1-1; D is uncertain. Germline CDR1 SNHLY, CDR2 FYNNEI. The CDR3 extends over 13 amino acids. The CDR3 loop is CASREALSTEAFF. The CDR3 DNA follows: TGTGCCAGCAGGGAAGCCCTCTCCACTGAAGCTTTCTTT.

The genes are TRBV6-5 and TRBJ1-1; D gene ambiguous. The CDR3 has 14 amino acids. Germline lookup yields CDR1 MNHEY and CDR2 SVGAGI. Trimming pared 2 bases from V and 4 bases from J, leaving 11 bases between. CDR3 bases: TGTGCCAGCAGTTACGACAAAGGAAGCACTGAAGCTTTCTTT. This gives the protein CASSYDKGSTEAFF.

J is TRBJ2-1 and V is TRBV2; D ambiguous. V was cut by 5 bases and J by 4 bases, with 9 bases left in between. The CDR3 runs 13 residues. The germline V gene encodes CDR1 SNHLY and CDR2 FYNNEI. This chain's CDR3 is CASSLDGYNEQFF. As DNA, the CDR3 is TGTGCCAGCAGTCTGGACGGGTACAATGAGCAGTTCTTC.

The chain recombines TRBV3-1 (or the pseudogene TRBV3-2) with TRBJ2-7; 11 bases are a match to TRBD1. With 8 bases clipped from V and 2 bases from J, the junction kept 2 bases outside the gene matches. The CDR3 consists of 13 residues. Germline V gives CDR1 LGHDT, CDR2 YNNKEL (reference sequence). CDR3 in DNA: TGTGCCAGCGAGGGACAGGGGGCCTACGAGCAGTACTTC. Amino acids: CASEGQGAYEQYF.

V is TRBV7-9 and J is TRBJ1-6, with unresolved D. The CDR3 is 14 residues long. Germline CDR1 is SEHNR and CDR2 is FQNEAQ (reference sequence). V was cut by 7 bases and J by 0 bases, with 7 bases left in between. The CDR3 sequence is CASNDSSYNSPLHF. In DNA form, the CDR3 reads TGTGCCAGCAACGATAGCTCCTATAATTCACCCCTCCACTTT. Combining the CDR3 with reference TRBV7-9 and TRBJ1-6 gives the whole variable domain DTGVSQNPRHKITKRGQNVTFRCDPISEHNRLYWYRQTLGQGPEFLTYFQNEAQLEKSRLLSDRFSAERPKGSFSTLEIQRTEQGDSAMYLCASNDSSYNSPLHFGNGTRLTVT.

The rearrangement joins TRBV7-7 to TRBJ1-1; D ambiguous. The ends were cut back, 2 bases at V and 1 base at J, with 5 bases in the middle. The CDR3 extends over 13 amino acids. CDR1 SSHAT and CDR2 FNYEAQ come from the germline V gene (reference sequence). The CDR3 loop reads CASSLQENTEAFF. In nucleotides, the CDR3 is TGTGCCAGCAGCTTACAAGAGAACACTGAAGCTTTCTTT.

The CDR3 nucleotides are TGTGCCAGCAGCTTAGCTCGGGGTCCCCAGCCCCAGCATTTT. It is translated as CASSLARGPQPQHF. The rearrangement joins TRBV7-2 to TRBJ1-5; no reliable D call. This CDR3 spans 14 amino acids. Per the germline V gene, CDR1 is SGHTA and CDR2 is FQGNSA. The germline V and J ends were trimmed by 0 bases and 7 bases, with 10 bases remaining between them.